The clone carrying this T cell receptor beta chain has ten or more counts. What it recognizes is unknown. These data are taken from a study of early T cells in non-severe SARS-CoV-2 infection. The wider study: Unsorted whole blood bulk RNA was sequenced, with unpaired chains. Regarding the study as a whole: Missing private and CD4 specificities, VDJdb matching favored anti-spike CD8 responses.

cDNA molecules, individually, were tagged with unique molecular identifiers. TCRdb fed the 5' RACE reads into MiXCR, producing one record per CDR3 protein. This sample yields under 85,000 distinct CDR3 sequences, of which roughly 12% are seen a single time; 1% to 1.4% belongs to the top ten. CDR1 is SGDLS and CDR2 is YYNGEE in the germline V gene. The J segment lost 4 bases and the V segment lost 4 bases, leaving 7 bases of the junction unmatched. CDR3 length: 15 amino acids. V usage is TRBV9 and J usage is TRBJ1-1, with 10 positions matching TRBD1. The sequencing input was whole blood. The sequence derives from an adult who was a healthcare worker with PCR-confirmed SARS-CoV-2 infection or an uninfected control (not recorded which). The CDR3 protein is CASSTPGTGVTEAFF. CDR3 coding DNA: TGTGCCAGCAGCACACCCGGGACAGGGGTCACTGAAGCTTTCTTT.